Each of the 20 T cell receptor beta chains below was sequenced from the same sample in a study of vaccination effects on CD4 cells after COVID-19. Only in-frame clones appear in the TCRdb table, and some are missing; sequencing was by immunoSEQ multiplex PCR. The sample holds about 72,000 clones, 81% seen once. No cognate antigen is known for these TCRs. ViraFEST assay sequencing came after antigen-specific CD4+ T cells were expanded with viral peptide pools. CD4+ T cells were isolated after less than 13 days of culture. Participants got two doses of BNT162b2 or mRNA-1273 vaccine. The sample was CD4+ T cells from PBMCs cultured with HCoV-229E spike peptides, taken after COVID-19 vaccination. All receptors derive from a human donor who received a COVID-19 vaccine.

This clone appeared a single time. V is TRBV4-1 and J is TRBJ2-3, with TRBD2 matching 9 bases. CDR1 is MGHRA and CDR2 is YSYEKL in the germline V gene. The CDR3 covers 16 residues. V gave up 4 bases and J gave up 9 bases; unmatched junction bases: 14. CDR3 bases: TGCGCCAGCAGCCTCGCGTCGGGTAGCGGGGGTGAGACGCAGTATTTT. It specifies CASSLASGSGGETQYF.

This clone has a single count. V usage is TRBV6-2 or TRBV6-3 and J usage is TRBJ2-7, with 7 bases that match TRBD1. Germline values: CDR1 MNHEY, CDR2 SVGEGT. CDR3 size: 15 residues. Trimming cost V 0 bases and J 3 bases; bases outside gene matches: 5. The CDR3 spells CASSYSKAGGYEQYV. The CDR3 DNA follows: TGTGCCAGCAGTTACTCGAAGGCAGGGGGCTACGAGCAGTACGTC.

The CDR3 DNA follows: TGTGCCAGCCGAAACAGGGCGAACACTGAAGCTTTCTTT. Residues: CASRNRANTEAFF. V is TRBV6-5 and J is TRBJ1-1, with D perhaps matching TRBD1 (6 bases). Germline V gene lookup returns CDR1 MNHEY and CDR2 SVGAGI. The length of the CDR3 is 13 residues. Trimming removed 8 bases from V and 1 base from J, with 11 bases in between.

The V call is TRBV5-8, the J call TRBJ1-2; 10 nucleotides align to TRBD1. The CDR3 covers 16 residues. V trimming: 4 bases; J trimming: 3 bases; junction bases outside the gene matches: 9. Germline V gene data show CDR1 as SGHTS and CDR2 as YDEGEE. In DNA form, the CDR3 reads TGTGCCAGCAGCCCCCGGACAGGGGGGCAGCACTATGGCTACACCTTC. This sequence encodes CASSPRTGGQHYGYTF.

In DNA, the CDR3 is TGCGCCAGCAGCCAAGGAATACCCAAGGGAAATTCACCCCTCCACTTT. Translating it yields CASSQGIPKGNSPLHF. V and J are TRBV4-3 and TRBJ1-6; D unclear. V was pared by 1 base and J by 7 bases, with 14 bases between. The CDR3 spans 16 residues. The germline gives CDR1 LGHNA, CDR2 YSLEER.

The gene calls are TRBV29-1 and TRBJ1-4; D may be TRBD1 (6 bases). The CDR3 consists of 13 residues. Germline V lookup: CDR1 SQVTM, CDR2 ANQGSEA. Deletions cut 7 bases from V and 2 bases from J, with 11 bases between. The DNA for the CDR3 is TGCAGCGCAGGGGATAGCACTAATGAAAAACTGTTTTTT. The encoded protein is CSAGDSTNEKLFF.

This clone has a handful of counts. The rearrangement links TRBV18 to TRBJ2-1, with 10 bases matching TRBD2. The CDR3 length is 16 residues. V dropped 3 bases and J dropped 9; count of bases not matched to a gene: 11. Germline V gene sequence: CDR1 KGHSH, CDR2 LQKENI. CDR3 bases: TGTGCCAGCTCACCCCGGGCTAGCGGGGGTGATGGTGAGCAGTTCTTC. It encodes CASSPRASGGDGEQFF.

This chain connects TRBV7-3 to TRBJ2-1, with TRBD2 matching over 16 bases. CDR1 SGHTA and CDR2 FQGTGA come from the germline V gene. This CDR3 contains 17 residues. V shed 6 bases, J shed 6 bases, and the junction held 8 bases outside the gene matches. The CDR3, as DNA: TGTGCCAGCAGTTCGCCGGGACTAGCGGGGGGGCGCAATGAGCAGTTCTTC. Amino acids: CASSSPGLAGGRNEQFF. Full variable domain (outside the CDR3, taken from reference TRBV7-3 and TRBJ2-1): GAGVSQTPSNKVTEKGKYVELRCDPISGHTALYWYRQSLGQGPEFLIYFQGTGAADDSGLPNDRFFAVRPEGSVSTLKIQRTERGDSAVYLCASSSPGLAGGRNEQFFGPGTRLTVL.

The V call is TRBV6-2 or TRBV6-3, the J call TRBJ2-4; 7 bases fit TRBD1. In germline, CDR1 is MNHEY, CDR2 SVGEGT. V lost 2 bases, J lost 0 bases, and 4 bases stayed unmatched. The CDR3 has 16 residues. The CDR3 loop reads CASSYDRALAKNIQYF. CDR3 DNA: TGTGCCAGCAGTTACGACAGGGCCCTAGCCAAAAACATTCAGTACTTC.

The CDR3 region is CASSFLRGNTEAFF. The CDR3 DNA follows: TGTGCCAGCAGCTTCTTACGGGGGAACACTGAAGCTTTCTTT. The chain links TRBV5-6 to TRBJ1-1; D gene ambiguous. The CDR3 runs 14 residues. The V gene's germline CDR1 is SGHDT and CDR2 YYEEEE. Trimming shortened V by 2 bases and J by 1 base, and 9 bases separated the two germline ends.

This chain connects TRBV28 to TRBJ1-2, with 8 bases aligning to TRBD1. Unmatched junction bases numbered 4, after V lost 2 bases and J lost 8 bases. This CDR3 has 13 residues. Germline CDR1 reads MDHEN; CDR2 reads SYDVKM. CDR3 DNA sequence: TGTGCCAGCAGTTTACAGGGGGCATCGGGCTACACCTTC. It yields the protein CASSLQGASGYTF.

This clone was seen a handful of times. The V call is TRBV30, the J call TRBJ1-6; tentative D call: TRBD1 (5 bases). The CDR3 extends over 15 amino acids. Germline CDR1 GTSNPN, CDR2 SVGIG (reference sequence). V lost 5 bases and J lost 9, with 20 bases in between. DNA for the CDR3: TGTGCCTGGGCCCCAACCGACCGTAGGGGTTCACCCCTCCACTTT. Protein product: CAWAPTDRRGSPLHF.

The chain has TRBV3-1 (or the pseudogene TRBV3-2) and TRBJ1-3, with TRBD1 identical over 12 bases. After removal of 3 bases from V and 1 base from J, the junction contained 16 bases not matched to a gene. Germline V gene sequence: CDR1 LGHDT, CDR2 YNNKEL (reference sequence). The CDR3 is 21 residues long. CDR3 residues: CASSHMTSSPGQGASGNTIYF. As DNA, the CDR3 is TGTGCCAGCAGCCACATGACCTCTTCCCCGGGACAGGGGGCATCTGGAAACACCATATATTTT.

This clone was picked up one time. The V call is TRBV2, the J call TRBJ2-3; 13 bases are shared with TRBD2. There are 16 residues in the CDR3. The germline CDR1 and CDR2 sequences are SNHLY and FYNNEI. The J segment lost 6 bases and the V segment lost 8 bases, leaving 11 bases of the junction unmatched. As DNA, the CDR3 is TGTGCCAGCGCTGGATTCGGGACTAGCGGGGTTGATACGCAGTATTTT. Residues: CASAGFGTSGVDTQYF.

The chain uses TRBV5-1 and TRBJ1-4; no firm D call. This CDR3 comprises 13 residues. Germline V lookup: CDR1 SGHRS, CDR2 YFSETQ. V dropped 8 bases and J dropped 2 bases, with 10 bases sitting between them. CDR3 bases: TGCGCCAGTAAAACGTCCACTAATGAAAAACTGTTTTTT. Translating gives CASKTSTNEKLFF.

This rearrangement joins TRBV5-1 to TRBJ1-6; D perhaps matches TRBD1 (6 bases). Trimming took off 2 bases at V and 7 bases at J, with 7 bases between the two ends. Germline CDR1 is SGHRS and CDR2 is YFSETQ. CDR3 length: 13 amino acids. The CDR3 loop reads CASSLDRNSPLHF. In DNA form, the CDR3 reads TGCGCCAGCAGCTTAGACAGGAATTCACCCCTCCACTTT.

This clone showed up just once. The chain uses TRBV6-1 and TRBJ2-4; D unclear. CDR1 MNHNS and CDR2 SASEGT come from the germline V gene. The CDR3 is 15 residues long. With 2 bases removed from V and 3 bases from J, the gap between germline ends came to 11 bases. CDR3: CASSEIGEGKNIQYF. The CDR3 DNA reads TGTGCCAGCAGTGAAATAGGTGAAGGCAAAAACATTCAGTACTTC.

This chain links TRBV28 with TRBJ1-2; the D gene is possibly TRBD1 (5 bases). Trimming cost V 5 bases and J 6 bases, with 16 bases left between them. This CDR3 region has 14 residues. CDR1 is MDHEN, CDR2 SYDVKM, per germline. CDR3 sequence (DNA): TGTGCCAGCAGTCTCCGACAGCTATGGAATGGCTACACCTTC. The encoded protein is CASSLRQLWNGYTF.

J is TRBJ2-3 and V is TRBV2, with TRBD1 as a possible D gene (5 bases). CDR1 is SNHLY, CDR2 FYNNEI, per germline. Trimming shortened V by 4 bases and J by 5 bases, and 10 bases separated the two germline ends. This CDR3 is 13 amino acids long. CDR3 in amino acids: CASSVWQGDTQYF. DNA for the CDR3: TGTGCCAGCAGTGTATGGCAGGGAGATACGCAGTATTTT. The complete variable domain, with remaining parts taken from reference TRBV2 and TRBJ2-3, reads EPEVTQTPSHQVTQMGQEVILRCVPISNHLYFYWYRQILGQKVEFLVSFYNNEISEKSEIFDDQFSVERPDGSNFTLKIRSTKLEDSAMYFCASSVWQGDTQYFGPGTRLTVL.

The gene calls are TRBV6-5 and TRBJ2-3; TRBD2 might be the D (5 bases). The CDR3 runs 14 residues. Germline V CDR1 and CDR2: MNHEY, SVGAGI. The germline V and J ends were trimmed by 7 bases and 2 bases, with 13 bases remaining between them. CDR3 bases: TGTGCCAGCAAACGCGGGCAGAACACAGATACGCAGTATTTT. Protein product: CASKRGQNTDTQYF.